This T cell receptor (beta chain) was profiled in a study of CD4 T cells in relation to SARS-CoV-2 and coronaviruses. Study-wide background: ViraFEST: approximately nine-day antigen culture of PBMCs, then TCR beta CDR3 sequencing.

To note about this clone: What it binds is not known.

The unexposed donors gave CD4+ T cells in about 2011-2018, prior to COVID-19. The cells were cultured for 10 days before CD4+ T cells were isolated. Unexposed-donor CD4+ T cells were probed with SARS-CoV-2 S/N and four cold-coronavirus spikes, cells permitting. Profiled with immunoSEQ multiplex PCR; TCRdb holds only in-frame clones, not every one. The sample consists of roughly 29,000 clones, 75% to 80% of them appearing once. Material: CD4+ T cells from PBMCs, cultured in vitro. The sequence was obtained from a human donor in good health.

The CDR3 sequence is CASSPGGSGNTIYF. The CDR3, as DNA: TGTGCCAGCAGCCCAGGTGGCTCTGGAAACACCATATATTTT. This rearrangement joins TRBV7-2 to TRBJ1-3; D not resolved. The CDR3 runs to 14 residues. Trimming removed 5 bases from V and 0 bases from J, with 8 bases in between. CDR1 SGHTA and CDR2 FQGNSA come from the germline V gene.